Following are 8 T cell receptor beta chains from one sample sequenced in a study of kidney transplant recipient with SARS-CoV-2 infection. TCRdb used MiXCR to reprocess the reads, holding one entry per CDR3 protein. The top ten clones hold almost 7.5% of a sample with 200,000 to 250,000 distinct CDR3 sequences, about 28% of them seen once. Sample: a blood sample, taken at baseline and between days 110 and 120 from a kidney transplant recipient. The receptor source for this set is a young adult male patient who had COVID-19 and was a kidney transplant recipient. Some T cells may be the graft donor's.

This clonotype came up once. A read error is possible here, since a much larger clone lies one base away. This sequence joins TRBV19 and TRBJ1-2; a weak D match, TRBD1 (6 bases). Germline V gives CDR1 LNHDA, CDR2 SQIVND (reference sequence). This CDR3 comprises 15 residues. CDR3 DNA: TGTGCCAGTACCTCATCGGGACACCTGCTCTATGGCTGCACCTTC. This translates into CASTSSGHLLYGCTF.

This clonotype was counted many times. The chain is built from TRBV30 and TRBJ2-5; D uncertain. Trimming left V 6 bases short and J 4 bases short, with 9 bases between. Germline CDR1 is GTSNPN and CDR2 is SVGIG (reference sequence). The CDR3 runs 11 residues. CDR3 loop: CACSRGETQYF. Written as DNA, the CDR3 is TGTGCCTGTTCGAGAGGAGAGACCCAGTACTTC.

This clonotype was counted ten times or more. The J gene is TRBJ2-7, the V gene TRBV11-3, with TRBD1 matching 9 bases. Germline V gene sequence: CDR1 SGHNT, CDR2 YENEEA. The CDR3 spans 14 residues. V was clipped by 5 bases and J by 6 bases; unmatched bases: 8. For the CDR3, the DNA is TGTGCCAGCAGCCCGCACGGGACAGGGCTCGAGCAGTACTTC. This translates into CASSPHGTGLEQYF.

The sample holds many counts of this clonotype. The genes are TRBV7-9 and TRBJ1-1; no firm D call. V shed 5 bases and J shed 1 base, with 8 bases lying between them. CDR1 and CDR2 from the germline V gene are SEHNR and FQNEAQ (reference sequence). This CDR3 has 13 amino acids. This chain's CDR3 is CASSAAQNTEAFF. Here the CDR3 DNA reads TGTGCCAGCAGCGCAGCCCAGAACACTGAAGCTTTCTTT.

This clonotype was counted at least ten times. The chain recombines TRBV16 with TRBJ1-2; D not certain. V was pared by 5 bases and J by 4 bases, with 23 bases between. Germline lookup yields CDR1 KGHSY and CDR2 FQNENV. CDR3 size: 17 residues. CDR3 in amino acids: CASSFNRVVRKTYGYTF. The CDR3 bases are TGTGCCAGCAGCTTTAACCGGGTCGTTAGAAAGACCTATGGCTACACCTTC.

Many counts were recorded for this clonotype. The chain carries TRBV28 and TRBJ2-7; D possibly corresponds to TRBD1 (6 bases). CDR1 is MDHEN, CDR2 SYDVKM, per germline. V was trimmed by 5 bases and J by 5 bases, leaving 28 bases between them. The CDR3 contains 18 residues. CDR3 coding DNA: TGTGCCAGCAGTAAGTTACGGGACAACTTCCTAGATGTCCACGAGCAGTACTTC. This sequence encodes CASSKLRDNFLDVHEQYF.

This clonotype was counted ten times or more. The chain couples TRBV3-1 to TRBJ1-1; unclear D gene. CDR3 length: 17 residues. Looked up from germline, CDR1 is LGHDT and CDR2 is YNNKEL (reference sequence). V dropped 5 bases and J dropped 4 bases, with 23 bases sitting between them. The CDR3 nucleotides are TGTGCCAGCAGCGTTAGGTATCCCATTTCAATTCGCACTGAAGCTTTCTTT. As protein: CASSVRYPISIRTEAFF.

This clonotype was seen repeatedly, ten times or more. V usage is TRBV2 and J usage is TRBJ1-3; D unclear. This CDR3 contains 12 residues. Germline values: CDR1 SNHLY, CDR2 FYNNEI. The ends were cut back, 5 bases at V and 8 bases at J, with 10 bases in the middle. CDR3 loop: CASSIGPDTIYF. DNA of the CDR3: TGTGCCAGCAGTATAGGACCTGACACCATATATTTT.